Shown below are 9 T cell receptor beta chains from a single sample sequenced in a study of OX40 agonist ivuxolimab in advanced cancers. Libraries were constructed by the immunoSEQ multiplex PCR assay. Sourced from immuneACCESS, this table was stored by TCRdb with only in-frame sequences that have V and J called. A share of the clones is absent; for the studies checked, an unresolved V gene accounts for under half, and the remainder has no known explanation. The sample has some 83,000 clones on record, 65% to 90% of them singletons. 1.5% to 2% of the sample rests with the top ten. Specimen: CD4+ or CD8+ T cells sorted from blood, collected in a trial of the OX40 agonist ivuxolimab. The receptor source for this set is an adult with an advanced solid tumor such as melanoma, head and neck, liver or kidney cancer.

This chain joins TRBV28 and TRBJ1-2, with 7 bases that match TRBD1. From germline, CDR1 is MDHEN and CDR2 SYDVKM. J lost 2 bases, V lost 5 bases, and 8 bases had no gene match. The CDR3 has 15 residues. In nucleotides, the CDR3 is TGTGCCAGCAGTCCATGGACAGGTGGGAACTATGGCTACACCTTC. It specifies CASSPWTGGNYGYTF.

The chain carries TRBV5-6 and TRBJ2-7, with 8 bases that match TRBD1. Per germline, CDR1 SGHDT and CDR2 YYEEEE. V lost 2 bases and J lost 5; bases outside the gene matches: 9. The CDR3 is made up of 15 amino acids. The CDR3 loop is CASSLWRDRSDEQYF. CDR3 nucleotide sequence: TGTGCCAGCAGCTTATGGCGGGACAGGAGCGACGAGCAGTACTTC.

This CDR3 reads CASSLRQGGSGANVLTF. The CDR3, as DNA: TGTGCCAGCAGCTTAAGGCAGGGAGGGTCTGGGGCCAACGTCCTGACTTTC. The chain employs TRBV7-3 and TRBJ2-6; 7 positions match TRBD2. Germline CDR1 SGHTA, CDR2 FQGTGA. The CDR3 covers 17 residues. V gave up 1 base and J gave up 1 base; unmatched junction bases: 4.

This chain uses TRBV11-2 with TRBJ1-5, with a weak D call TRBD1 (5 bases). V lost 4 bases and J lost 11, with 15 bases in between. This CDR3 has 13 amino acids. From germline, CDR1 is SGHAT and CDR2 FQNNGV. The DNA of the CDR3 is TGTGCCAGCAGCTCCGACTTGAGGGGAGCCCAGCATTTT. This sequence encodes CASSSDLRGAQHF.

This chain joins TRBV7-2 and TRBJ2-7, with D perhaps matching TRBD1 (5 bases). The V end was cut by 4 bases, the J end by 7 bases, with 11 bases between. Germline V gene data show CDR1 as SGHTA and CDR2 as FQGNSA. The CDR3 consists of 12 residues. CDR3 loop: CASSSDQGEQYF. The CDR3 nucleotides read TGTGCCAGCAGCTCCGACCAGGGAGAGCAGTACTTC.

The gene calls are TRBV5-4 and TRBJ2-7; 8 bases are a match to TRBD1. After removal of 4 bases from V and 3 bases from J, the junction contained 9 bases not matched to a gene. CDR1 and CDR2 (germline): SGHNT, YYREEE (reference sequence). CDR3 length: 15 residues. The CDR3 nucleotides read TGTGCCAGCAGCCCTGACAGGGGTCGAGGCTACGAGCAGTACTTC. This codes for CASSPDRGRGYEQYF.

The chain uses TRBV9 and TRBJ2-1; maybe TRBD1 (6 bases). The CDR3 sequence is 15 residues long. V was shortened by 0 bases and J by 5 bases, with 12 bases between the two germline ends. Per the germline V gene, CDR1 is SGDLS and CDR2 is YYNGEE. The CDR3 DNA is TGTGCCAGCAGCGTAGCGACGACAGGAAACAATGAGCAGTTCTTC. This encodes CASSVATTGNNEQFF.

This clone has just one count. The chain links TRBV18 to TRBJ2-2; 8 positions match TRBD1. Germline CDR1 reads KGHSH; CDR2 reads LQKENI. The CDR3 is 16 amino acids. The V segment lost 2 bases and the J segment 5 bases; nucleotides outside the gene matches: 7. The CDR3 sequence is CASSPTGQGRTGELFF. CDR3 sequence (DNA): TGTGCCAGCTCACCAACTGGACAGGGTAGGACCGGGGAGCTGTTTTTT.

The rearrangement links TRBV5-1 to TRBJ1-2, with a tentative D call TRBD1 (6 bases). Looked up from germline, CDR1 is SGHRS and CDR2 is YFSETQ. V lost 0 bases to trimming and J lost 4 bases, with 13 bases between them. The CDR3 spans 15 residues. The CDR3 DNA reads as TGCGCCAGCAGCTTGGCCGGGGGGCGCATCTATGGCTACACCTTC. It translates to CASSLAGGRIYGYTF.